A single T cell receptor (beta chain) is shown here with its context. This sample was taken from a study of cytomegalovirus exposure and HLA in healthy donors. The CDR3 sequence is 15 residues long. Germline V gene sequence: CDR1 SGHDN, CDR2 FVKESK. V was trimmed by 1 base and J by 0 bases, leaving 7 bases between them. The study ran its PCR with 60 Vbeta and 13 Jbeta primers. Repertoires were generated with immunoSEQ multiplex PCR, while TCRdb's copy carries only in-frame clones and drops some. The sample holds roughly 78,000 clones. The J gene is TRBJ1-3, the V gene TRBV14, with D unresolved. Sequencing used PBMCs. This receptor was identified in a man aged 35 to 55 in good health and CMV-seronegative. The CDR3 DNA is TGTGCCAGCAGCCAAGCAGGAATCTCTGGAAACACCATATATTTT. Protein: CASSQAGISGNTIYF.